This is a list of T cell receptor beta chains from one sample in a study of OX40 agonist ivuxolimab in advanced cancers. Repertoires were generated with immunoSEQ multiplex PCR, while TCRdb's copy carries only in-frame clones and drops some. The repertoire has about 48,000 clones, approximately 86% of them found once; the top ten carry approximately 1.1%. The material sequenced was CD4+ or CD8+ T cells sorted from blood, taken in a trial of the OX40 agonist ivuxolimab. The origin of the receptors is an adult with an advanced solid tumor such as melanoma, head and neck, liver or kidney cancer. CDR3s include the opening cysteine and the closing phenylalanine or tryptophan. The D gene is left open where the match is weak. Clone size is given for some rows only: seen once, a few or many times, or a class if the clone is expanded.

size: NA; J: TRBJ1-3; D: NA; V: TRBV29-1; CDR3: CSVQGSGNTIYF; DNA: TGCAGCGTTCAGGGCTCTGGAAACACCATATATTTT
size: NA; J: TRBJ1-2; D: TRBD1; V: TRBV4-3; CDR3: CASSHRDRGYGYTF; DNA: TGCGCCAGCAGTCACCGGGACAGGGGGTATGGCTACACCTTC
size: NA; J: TRBJ2-7; D: TRBD1; V: TRBV7-6; CDR3: CASSLAGDRAYEQYF; DNA: TGTGCCAGCAGCTTAGCGGGAGACAGGGCCTACGAGCAGTACTTC
size: NA; J: TRBJ1-5; D: NA; V: TRBV7-9; CDR3: CASSPIGGRNQPQHF; DNA: TGTGCCAGCAGCCCAATCGGCGGCAGGAATCAGCCCCAGCATTTT
size: NA; J: TRBJ2-5; D: NA; V: TRBV6-1; CDR3: CASSEANGRGTETQYF; DNA: TGTGCCAGCAGTGAAGCGAATGGCAGGGGAACGGAGACCCAGTACTTC
size: NA; J: TRBJ2-2; D: TRBD2; V: TRBV19; CDR3: CASSTSGLGTGELFF; DNA: TGTGCCAGTAGTACTTCGGGACTAGGAACCGGGGAGCTGTTTTTT
size: NA; J: TRBJ2-3; D: NA; V: TRBV4-1; CDR3: CASSQSRGGALDTQYF; DNA: TGCGCCAGCAGCCAAAGTCGTGGGGGGGCCCTAGATACGCAGTATTTT
size: NA; J: TRBJ1-2; D: NA; V: TRBV7-2; CDR3: CASSRDVLANYGYTF; DNA: TGTGCCAGCAGCAGAGACGTACTAGCTAACTATGGCTACACCTTC
size: NA; J: TRBJ2-7; D: NA; V: TRBV7-2; CDR3: CASSLARKTEQYF; DNA: TGTGCCAGCAGCTTAGCGCGTAAGACGGAGCAGTACTTC
size: once; J: TRBJ1-4; D: NA; V: TRBV5-5; CDR3: CASSLDGSRYEEKLFF; DNA: TGTGCCAGCAGCTTGGACGGGAGCCGGTACGAGGAAAAACTGTTTTTT
size: NA; J: TRBJ2-2; D: TRBD1; V: TRBV4-1; CDR3: CASSQDWGGTGRTGELFF; DNA: TGCGCCAGCAGCCAAGATTGGGGCGGGACAGGGCGGACCGGGGAGCTGTTTTTT
size: few; J: TRBJ1-2; D: NA; V: TRBV7-2; CDR3: CASSIRLVSNYGYTF; DNA: TGTGCCAGCAGCATCCGCCTGGTGTCCAACTATGGCTACACCTTC
size: NA; J: TRBJ2-4; D: NA; V: TRBV27; CDR3: CASSLGGPRVENIQYF; DNA: TGTGCCAGCAGTTTGGGGGGCCCCAGAGTGGAAAACATTCAGTACTTC
size: few; J: TRBJ1-3; D: NA; V: TRBV18; CDR3: CASSPGTEANTIYF; DNA: TGTGCCAGCTCACCAGGGACCGAGGCAAACACCATATATTTT
size: NA; J: TRBJ1-3; D: TRBD1; V: TRBV6-5; CDR3: CAAYEQGGGNTIYF; DNA: TGTGCCGCTTACGAACAGGGGGGTGGAAACACCATATATTTT
size: NA; J: TRBJ1-2; D: NA; V: TRBV18; CDR3: CASSAGTPNYGYTF; DNA: TGTGCCAGCTCAGCGGGGACACCTAACTATGGCTACACCTTC
size: NA; J: TRBJ2-7; D: TRBD1; V: TRBV28; CDR3: CASSRGQGLSSYEQYF; DNA: TGTGCCAGCAGCCGCGGACAGGGCCTAAGCTCCTACGAGCAGTACTTC
size: NA; J: TRBJ2-7; D: NA; V: TRBV10-1; CDR3: CASNDSKPSYEQYF; DNA: TGCGCCAGCAATGACAGTAAGCCTTCCTACGAGCAGTACTTC
size: NA; J: TRBJ2-1; D: TRBD1; V: TRBV5-1; CDR3: CASSEAPGQGAFGSYNEQFF; DNA: TGCGCCAGCAGCGAGGCGCCGGGACAGGGGGCCTTCGGCTCCTACAATGAGCAGTTCTTC
size: once; J: TRBJ2-1; D: NA; V: TRBV6-1; CDR3: CASSEATLFSSYNEQFF; DNA: TGTGCCAGCAGTGAAGCAACCCTCTTTAGCTCCTACAATGAGCAGTTCTTC
size: NA; J: TRBJ1-1; D: TRBD1; V: TRBV19; CDR3: CASSPLTGGQAFF; DNA: TGTGCCAGTAGTCCGCTGACAGGGGGCCAGGCTTTCTTT
size: NA; J: TRBJ2-3; D: TRBD1; V: TRBV7-2; CDR3: CASSPGQGIDTQYF; DNA: TGTGCCAGCAGCCCCGGACAGGGGATAGATACGCAGTATTTT
size: NA; J: TRBJ2-5; D: TRBD2; V: TRBV7-2; CDR3: CASSLELAGGTEQETQYF; DNA: TGTGCCAGCAGCTTAGAGCTAGCGGGGGGCACTGAACAAGAGACCCAGTACTTC
size: NA; J: TRBJ1-4; D: TRBD1; V: TRBV29-1; CDR3: CSGIRDRANEKLFF; DNA: TGCAGCGGCATCCGGGACAGGGCTAATGAAAAACTGTTTTTT
size: NA; J: TRBJ2-2; D: NA; V: TRBV30; CDR3: CAWTDNTGELFF; DNA: TGTGCCTGGACAGATAACACCGGGGAGCTGTTTTTT
size: NA; J: TRBJ2-3; D: NA; V: TRBV7-9; CDR3: CASSLSTSTDTQYF; DNA: TGTGCCAGCAGCTTGAGCACTAGCACAGATACGCAGTATTTT
size: few; J: TRBJ1-3; D: TRBD1; V: TRBV7-2; CDR3: CASRRTGGWSGNTIYF; DNA: TGTGCCAGCAGGAGAACAGGGGGCTGGTCTGGAAACACCATATATTTT
size: few; J: TRBJ1-6; D: NA; V: TRBV4-3; CDR3: CASSQVYRPNNSPLHF; DNA: TGCGCCAGCAGCCAAGTTTACAGGCCCAATAATTCACCCCTCCACTTT
size: NA; J: TRBJ2-2; D: NA; V: TRBV5-1; CDR3: CASIFGAGELFF; DNA: TGCGCCAGCATATTCGGAGCCGGGGAGCTGTTTTTT
size: NA; J: TRBJ2-3; D: TRBD2; V: TRBV19; CDR3: CASRAGGTDTQYF; DNA: TGTGCCAGTAGAGCGGGGGGTACAGATACGCAGTATTTT
size: once; J: TRBJ1-5; D: NA; V: TRBV21-1; CDR3: CASSNGRDRGGLGNQPQHF; DNA: TGTGCCAGCAGCAATGGAAGGGACAGGGGGGGTTTGGGGAATCAGCCCCAGCATTTT
size: NA; J: TRBJ2-7; D: TRBD2; V: TRBV6-5; CDR3: CASKATSGEYEQYF; DNA: TGTGCCAGCAAGGCGACTAGCGGGGAGTACGAGCAGTACTTC
size: NA; J: TRBJ2-3; D: NA; V: TRBV5-5; CDR3: CASSLDGWGQTDTQYF; DNA: TGTGCCAGCAGCTTGGACGGGTGGGGCCAAACAGATACGCAGTATTTT
size: NA; J: TRBJ1-6; D: NA; V: TRBV19; CDR3: CASRQMDNSPLHF; DNA: TGTGCCAGTAGACAGATGGATAATTCACCCCTCCACTTT
size: NA; J: TRBJ2-3; D: NA; V: TRBV9; CDR3: CASGGGTPSTDTQYF; DNA: TGTGCCAGCGGGGGCGGTACCCCTAGCACAGATACGCAGTATTTT
size: NA; J: TRBJ1-6; D: TRBD1; V: TRBV5-6; CDR3: CASSKRQGFSPLHF; DNA: TGTGCCAGCAGCAAAAGACAGGGTTTTTCACCCCTCCACTTT
size: NA; J: TRBJ1-2; D: NA; V: TRBV25-1; CDR3: CASSELGERANYGYTF; DNA: TGTGCCAGCAGTGAATTAGGCGAAAGGGCTAACTATGGCTACACCTTC